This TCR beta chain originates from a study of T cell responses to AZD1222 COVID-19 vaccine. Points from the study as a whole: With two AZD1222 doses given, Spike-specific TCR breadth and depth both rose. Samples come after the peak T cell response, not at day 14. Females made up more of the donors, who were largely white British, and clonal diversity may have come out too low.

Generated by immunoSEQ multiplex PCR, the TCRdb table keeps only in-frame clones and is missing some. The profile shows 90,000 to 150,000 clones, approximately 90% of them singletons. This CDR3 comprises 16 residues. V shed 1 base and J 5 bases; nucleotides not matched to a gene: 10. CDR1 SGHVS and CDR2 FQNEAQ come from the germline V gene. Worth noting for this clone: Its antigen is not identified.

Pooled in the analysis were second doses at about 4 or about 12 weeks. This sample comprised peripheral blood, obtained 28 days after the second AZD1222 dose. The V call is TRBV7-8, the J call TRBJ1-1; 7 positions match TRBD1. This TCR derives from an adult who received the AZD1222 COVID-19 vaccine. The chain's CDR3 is CASSLVRGLRITEAFF. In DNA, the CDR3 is TGTGCCAGCAGCTTAGTGAGGGGGCTAAGGATAACTGAAGCTTTCTTT.